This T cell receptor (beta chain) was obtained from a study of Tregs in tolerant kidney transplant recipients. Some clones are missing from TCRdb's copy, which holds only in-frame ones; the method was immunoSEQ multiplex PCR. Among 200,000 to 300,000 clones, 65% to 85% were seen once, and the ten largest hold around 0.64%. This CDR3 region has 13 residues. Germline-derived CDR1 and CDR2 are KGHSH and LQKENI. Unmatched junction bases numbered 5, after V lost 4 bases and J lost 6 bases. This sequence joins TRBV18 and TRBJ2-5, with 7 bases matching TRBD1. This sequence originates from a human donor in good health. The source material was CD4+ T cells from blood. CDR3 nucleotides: TGTGCCAGCTCACGACAGGGCACGAAGACCCAGTACTTC. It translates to CASSRQGTKTQYF.